This T cell receptor (beta chain) was retrieved from a study of T cells in Graves' hyperthyroidism and ophthalmopathy. Whole-study findings and limits: Model predictions of ophthalmopathy came a median roughly 6.4 months before onset.

The CDR3 totals 10 residues. V lost 5 bases and J lost 1, with 2 bases in between. CDR1 DFQATT and CDR2 SNEGSKA come from the germline V gene (reference sequence). RNA transcripts provided the source from which TCR beta CDR3 regions were amplified. A first-round RT-PCR of the TCR CDR3 used the HTBI primer set. TCRdb independently ran MiXCR on the multiplex PCR reads; one entry per CDR3 protein. The sample carries about 840,000 distinct CDR3 sequences, over 35% recorded once. An absence of ophthalmopathy progression within 18 months meant stable Graves' hyperthyroidism. This clonotype was counted ten times or more. As yet, its antigen is unknown.

Sequenced material: blood. The receptor comes from a man between 18 and 35 years old with Graves' hyperthyroidism. The chain employs TRBV20-1 and TRBJ1-1; D is ambiguous. The CDR3 region is CSASNTEAFF. CDR3 coding DNA: TGCAGTGCTTCGAACACTGAAGCTTTCTTT.